This paragraph reports one TCR beta chain. Its antigen is still unknown. No base quality values were provided; no much bigger clone lies one nucleotide off. The source of the sample is a study of cytomegalovirus exposure and HLA in healthy donors (dated by TCRdb to about 2017). About the study as a whole: An earlier analysis of 550 to 700 of the donors reported approximately 270 Gb of sequence data and 100 million to 130 million unique TCR beta sequences from some 180 million T cells. A separate validation cohort of about 110 different subjects was used in addition to the roughly 640-subject first cohort. Among under 450 genotyped donors of the cohort, an average of about 240,000 unique TCR beta nucleotide sequences were sequenced per donor, around 18% of them non-productive. Every discovery cohort repertoire had been produced on one sequencing platform. An early release covering 550 to 650 HLA-typed donors comprised about 300 gigabases of sequencing data and around 80 million unique TCR sequences. The study was designed to test whether signatures of past pathogen exposure could be identified by cataloging public T cell receptors. Using immunosequencing, the study profiled T cell repertoires from 500 to 800 subjects and related those repertoires to cytomegalovirus serostatus. Donor age, sex, ethnicity and CMV serostatus were compiled together with the repertoire data. To decide whether each TCR beta V gene segment behaved as functional or pseudogenic, an earlier analysis of fewer than 750 of the donors relied on high-throughput TCR beta sequencing. In the later analysis, no new phenotypic data were used to find candidate immune exposures; instead, reliance was placed on TCR beta sequences and their occurrence across donors. To predict cytomegalovirus infection status, the study brought together high-throughput TCR immunosequencing, statistical association of individual TCRs with disease status, and machine learning. HLA typing covered class I and class II loci at four-digit resolution. The number of donors typed differed by locus, with about 629-630 for A, B, C, DRB1 and DQB1, approximately 500 for DQA1, 600 to 610 for DPA1, and some 470 for DPB1. The genetic ancestry cluster associated with self-reported Caucasian donors included approximately 85% of the 398 genotyped donors. A later genetic analysis used genome-wide SNP genotypes for about 55% of the 666 donors, treating that subset as a discovery cohort. A few DR-DQ haplotypes were treated as single units for association and clustering because of strong linkage in the cohort. In a later analysis, previously published TCR beta repertoires from 500 to 750 donors were re-analyzed and high-resolution HLA genotyping was added so that TCR occurrence patterns could be studied. Overall study outcomes, separate from this receptor: According to the authors, the approach could potentially be generalized to other disease states and immunological phenotypes. Broadly in line with IMGT annotations, most TCR beta V segments showed up in productive rearrangements about 90% or about 30% of the time in an earlier analysis of several hundred of the donors. In the study, 150 to 200 TCR beta chains were listed as associated with cytomegalovirus. A further reported finding was that TCR beta sequences accurately predicted the HLA-A and HLA-B alleles for most subjects in the first cohort. Seventeen rarely observed V segments, including chromosome 9 orphons, were excluded from the earlier analysis of a few hundred of the donors because counts were too low. According to a later analysis, most CMV-associated TCR beta chains appeared to be HLA-restricted, and the HLA associations seemed to be driven largely by CMV exposure. The sequencing pipeline was judged likely to have produced a cluster of highly shared sequence variants as a technical artifact. Because HLA typing was missing for some donors at each locus, association tests included only the typed subset. Sequencing depth was assumed to be roughly uniform across donors in the presence/absence analyses, though that assumption may not hold. In a later analysis, HLA-associated TCR beta chains showed more clonal expansion and lower generation probabilities than non-associated chains that were equally common. In vitro tests confirmed that a few of the cytomegalovirus-associated TCR beta chains recognize cytomegalovirus antigens. Across donors, most TCR sequences were observed very rarely, whereas some public TCRs were present in many individuals. When HLA alleles, especially DR and DQ, strongly co-occurred, TCR associations were difficult to assign to individual alleles. V-gene and J-gene trimming of TCR beta chains was associated with a missense DCLRE1C variant in a later genetic analysis, and the association was replicated in an independent cohort. In this cohort, only TCR beta chains were sequenced, and detectable features were limited by the absence of alpha or paired-chain data. Cytomegalovirus status was reported to be diagnosed by the classifier with high specificity and sensitivity in both the original and validation cohorts. Linkage disequilibrium might explain the correlated functional status among segregating V segments, but an unknown experimental factor could not be excluded. Because the 87-base-pair reads could not distinguish some IMGT-functional V segments, including TRBV6-2 and TRBV6-3, those segments were excluded. Immune exposure information for the cohort was limited to CMV serostatus. A later analysis associated 15,000 to 20,000 TCR beta sequences with specific HLA alleles at a false discovery rate of 0.05. A later analysis reported that several top co-occurrence clusters appeared linked to parvovirus B19, influenza, CMV and Epstein-Barr virus. A later genetic analysis reported fewer N-insertions in productive TCRs among donors in an Asian-associated ancestry cluster than the approximately 700-donor mean. In a later analysis, the rate of TCR association differed among HLA loci, with DRB1 alleles having the most associated TCRs and HLA-C alleles having the fewest.

The cohort consisted of 666 healthy bone marrow donors. At the time of sampling, every cohort member was nominally healthy, though immune exposures that went unrecorded were likely present. The donor tested CMV seronegative and was one of the 352 seronegative cohort members. Each donor provided a peripheral blood sample, and peripheral blood mononuclear cells were used for TCR beta sequencing. The Qiagen DNeasy Blood Extraction Kit was used to extract genomic DNA from the blood cell samples. Libraries came from the immunoSEQ multiplex PCR assay. For the multiplex PCR, a mixture combining 60 forward primers for TCR Vbeta segments and 13 reverse primers for TCR Jbeta segments was used. Amplification of the CDR3 region of rearranged TCR beta genes was performed with a multiplex PCR assay on genomic DNA. On the Illumina HiSeq System, the amplified TCR beta libraries were sequenced as 87-base-pair reads. As for the original processing: A later analysis counted about 80 million unique TCR beta chains across the 690 or so repertoires, and 10 million to 12 million of these chains were shared by at least two donors. A nearest-neighbor algorithm error-corrected the raw reads and collapsed the reads into unique sequences, merging closely related sequences to remove PCR and sequencing errors. To assign V, D and J gene segments, CDR3 sequences were aligned to IMGT reference sequences. For a sequence to be retained, a match of at least six nucleotides was required to both a V gene segment and a J gene segment. A rearrangement counted as productive if the CDR3 had no stop codons and remained in frame with V and J, and every other rearrangement counted as non-productive. Following IMGT convention, CDR3 was defined as the stretch from the second conserved V-encoded cysteine up to the conserved J-encoded phenylalanine. The earlier analysis of a few hundred of the donors excluded any sequence lacking an unambiguous match to a single V gene segment. An earlier analysis of several hundred of the donors classified V segments as functional when productive rearrangements were above 56.7% and as segregating when the standard deviation between donors was above 5%. A statistical classification framework was built to diagnose cytomegalovirus status from the catalog of TCR beta chain sequences. V and J gene assignment, in a later analysis, came from comparing TCR nucleotide sequences with IMGT/GENE-DB human TR gene sequences. The TCRdist pipeline was used in a later analysis to assign CDR3 sequences and most-parsimonious VDJ recombination scenarios. In a later analysis, every TCR beta chain was defined by the combination of its CDR3 amino acid sequence and its V-gene family, and reads without a unique V-gene family were dropped. As a way to deal with suspected cross-contamination and a sequencing artifact, a later analysis dropped roughly 620 nucleotide sequences that were highly shared and had low generation probability. In a later analysis, a clonal expansion index was calculated for each public chain from normalized within-repertoire ranks of inferred template counts. Generation probabilities in a later analysis came from a VDJ recombination model fitted to out-of-frame rearrangements, and those results were checked against IGoR. A later analysis scored TCR-TCR, TCR-HLA and TCR-CMV co-occurrence with hypergeometric tests, applying a repertoire-size bias correction to TCR pairs. False discovery rates were estimated in a later analysis by permuting HLA or CMV assignments 20 times. In a later analysis, co-occurring TCRs were grouped using DBSCAN, and TCRdist sequence similarity was added for clustering within HLA-allele-positive subsets. Repertoires with fewer than 30,000 or more than 120,000 public chains were left out of co-occurrence clustering, as were a handful of repertoires with anomalous nucleotide sharing. TCRdb limited this immuneACCESS table to in-frame rearrangements with V and J called. A share of clones is missing; checked studies link under half to unresolved V genes, and the rest is unexplained. Clone size and V and J calls were adopted from that table, with D and trimming inferred from the DNA. The sample contains nearly 110,000 clones, approximately 80% of them found a single time. The ten largest clones capture about 1.6% of the sample.

The CDR3 spans 13 residues, from the cysteine through the phenylalanine. Just CDR3 DNA is preserved here, 39 bases in frame from base 1. Via the germline V gene (reference sequence), CDR1 is MNHEY and CDR2 SMNVEV. Trimming at the junction amounts to 6 bases on V and 0 bases on J, and the germline ends lie 7 bases apart. The chain links TRBV27 with TRBJ2-3, with the D gene not clear enough to name. What was sequenced was PBMCs. The receptor was derived from a man between 45 and 60 years old in good health and CMV-seronegative. The sequence in DNA is TGTGCCAGCAGGCGTTCTAGCACAGATACGCAGTATTTT. The translation is CASRRSSTDTQYF.